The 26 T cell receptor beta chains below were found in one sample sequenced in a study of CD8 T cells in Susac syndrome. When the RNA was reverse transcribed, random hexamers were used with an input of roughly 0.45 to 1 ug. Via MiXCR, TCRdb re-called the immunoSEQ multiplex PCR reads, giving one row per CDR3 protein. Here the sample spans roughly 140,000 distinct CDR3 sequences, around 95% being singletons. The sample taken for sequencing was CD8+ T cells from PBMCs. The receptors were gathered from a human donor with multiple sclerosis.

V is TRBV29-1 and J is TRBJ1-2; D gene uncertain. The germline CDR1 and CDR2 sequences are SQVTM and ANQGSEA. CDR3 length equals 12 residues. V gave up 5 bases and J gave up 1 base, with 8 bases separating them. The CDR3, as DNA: TGCAGCGTTCTTGAAGATAACTATGGCTACACCTTC. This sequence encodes CSVLEDNYGYTF.

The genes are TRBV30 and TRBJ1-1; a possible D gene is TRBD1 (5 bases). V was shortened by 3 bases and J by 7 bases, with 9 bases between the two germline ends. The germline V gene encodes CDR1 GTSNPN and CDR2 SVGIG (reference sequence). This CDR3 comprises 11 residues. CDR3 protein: CAWSGTVEAFF. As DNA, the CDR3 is TGTGCCTGGAGCGGGACGGTTGAAGCTTTCTTT.

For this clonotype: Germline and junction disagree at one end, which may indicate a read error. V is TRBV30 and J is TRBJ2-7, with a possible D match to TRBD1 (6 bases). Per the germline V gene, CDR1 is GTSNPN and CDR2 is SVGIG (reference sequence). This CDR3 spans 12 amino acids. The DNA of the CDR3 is TGTGCCTCCTGGGACAAGTCCTCCGAGCAGTACTTC. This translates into CASWDKSSEQYF.

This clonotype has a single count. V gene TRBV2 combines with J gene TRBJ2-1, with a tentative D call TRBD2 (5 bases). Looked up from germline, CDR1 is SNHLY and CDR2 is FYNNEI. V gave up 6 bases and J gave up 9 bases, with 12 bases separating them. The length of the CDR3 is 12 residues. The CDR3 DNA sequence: TGTGCCAGCAGGGACTGGACGGTTGAGCAGTTCTTC. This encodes CASRDWTVEQFF.

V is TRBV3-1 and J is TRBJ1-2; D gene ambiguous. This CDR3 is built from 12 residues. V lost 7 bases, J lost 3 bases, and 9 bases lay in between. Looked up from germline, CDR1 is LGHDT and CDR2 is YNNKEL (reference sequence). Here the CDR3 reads CASTGVDYGYTF. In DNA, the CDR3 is TGTGCCAGCACGGGAGTGGACTATGGCTACACCTTC.

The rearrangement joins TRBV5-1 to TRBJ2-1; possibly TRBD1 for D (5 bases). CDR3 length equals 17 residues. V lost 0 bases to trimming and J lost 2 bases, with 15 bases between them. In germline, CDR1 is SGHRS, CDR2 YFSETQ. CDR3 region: CASSLGGAGSPYNEQFF. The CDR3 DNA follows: TGCGCCAGCAGCTTGGGGGGCGCAGGTTCCCCCTACAATGAGCAGTTCTTC.

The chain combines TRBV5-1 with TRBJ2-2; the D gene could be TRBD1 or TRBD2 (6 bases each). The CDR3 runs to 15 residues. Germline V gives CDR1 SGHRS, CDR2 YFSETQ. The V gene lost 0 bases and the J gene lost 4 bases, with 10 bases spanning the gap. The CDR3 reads CASSLAGGLTGELFF. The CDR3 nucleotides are TGCGCCAGCAGCTTGGCTGGGGGGCTCACCGGGGAGCTGTTTTTT.

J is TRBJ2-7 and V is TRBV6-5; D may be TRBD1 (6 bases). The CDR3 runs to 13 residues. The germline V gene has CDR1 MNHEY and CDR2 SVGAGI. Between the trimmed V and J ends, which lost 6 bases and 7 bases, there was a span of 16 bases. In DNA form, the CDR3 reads TGTGCCAGCAGCCCGCAGGGGTTTGGGGAGCAGTACGTC. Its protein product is CASSPQGFGEQYV.

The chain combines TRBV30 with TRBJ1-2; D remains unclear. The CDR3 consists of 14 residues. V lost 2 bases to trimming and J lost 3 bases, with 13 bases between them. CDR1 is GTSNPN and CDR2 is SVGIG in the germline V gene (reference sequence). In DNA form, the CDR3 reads TGTGCCTGGAGTCCGGGCCAAGCGGACTATGGCTACACCTTC. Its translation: CAWSPGQADYGYTF. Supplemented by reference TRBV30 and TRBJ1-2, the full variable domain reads SQTIHQWPATLVQPVGSPLSLECTVEGTSNPNLYWYRQAAGRGLQLLFYSVGIGQISSEVPQNLSASRPQDRQFILSSKKLLLSDSGFYLCAWSPGQADYGYTFGSGTRLTVV.

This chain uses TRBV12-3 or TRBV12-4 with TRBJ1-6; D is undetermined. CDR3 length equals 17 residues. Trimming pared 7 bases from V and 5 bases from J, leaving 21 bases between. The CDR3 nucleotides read TGTGCCAGCACCTTACCAGGTTGGAGAATGAATAATTCACCCCTCCACTTT. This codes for CASTLPGWRMNNSPLHF.

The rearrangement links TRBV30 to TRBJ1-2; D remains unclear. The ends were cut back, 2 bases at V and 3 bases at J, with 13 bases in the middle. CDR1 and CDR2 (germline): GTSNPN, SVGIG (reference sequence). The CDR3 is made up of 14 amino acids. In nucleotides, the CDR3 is TGTGCCTGGAGTCGGCAGGCTGTTGACTATGGCTACACCTTC. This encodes CAWSRQAVDYGYTF.

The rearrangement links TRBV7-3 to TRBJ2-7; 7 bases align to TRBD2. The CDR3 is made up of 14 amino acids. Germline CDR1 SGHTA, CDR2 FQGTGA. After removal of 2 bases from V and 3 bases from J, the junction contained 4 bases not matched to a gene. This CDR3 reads CASSLAGDVYEQYF. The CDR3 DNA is TGTGCCAGCAGCTTAGCGGGGGACGTCTACGAGCAGTACTTC.

For the CDR3, the DNA is TGTGCCTGGACCGGGACCGACTCCTACGAGCAGTACTTC. Its translation: CAWTGTDSYEQYF. The chain is built from TRBV30 and TRBJ2-7; D possibly uses TRBD1 or TRBD2 (5 bases each). Trimming shortened V by 4 bases and J by 0 bases, and 10 bases separated the two germline ends. CDR1 and CDR2 (germline): GTSNPN, SVGIG (reference sequence). CDR3 size: 13 residues.

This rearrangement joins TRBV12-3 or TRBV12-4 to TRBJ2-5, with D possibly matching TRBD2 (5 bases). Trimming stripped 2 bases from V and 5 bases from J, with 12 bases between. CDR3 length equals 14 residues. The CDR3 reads CASSLQPTRETQYF. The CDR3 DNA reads TGTGCCAGCAGTTTACAGCCCACTAGGGAGACCCAGTACTTC.

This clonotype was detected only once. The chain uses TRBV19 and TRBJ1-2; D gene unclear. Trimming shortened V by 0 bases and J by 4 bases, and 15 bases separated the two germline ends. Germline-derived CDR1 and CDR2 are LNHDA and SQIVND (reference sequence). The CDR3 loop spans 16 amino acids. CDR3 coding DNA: TGTGCCAGTAGTATAGATGCCGCACGTACCGGCTATGGCTACACCTTC. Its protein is CASSIDAARTGYGYTF.

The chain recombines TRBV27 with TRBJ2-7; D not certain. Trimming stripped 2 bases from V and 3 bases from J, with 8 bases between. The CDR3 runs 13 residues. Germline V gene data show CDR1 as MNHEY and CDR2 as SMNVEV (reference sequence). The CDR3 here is CASSLGIHYEQYF. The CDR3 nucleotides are TGTGCCAGCAGTTTAGGTATCCACTACGAGCAGTACTTC.

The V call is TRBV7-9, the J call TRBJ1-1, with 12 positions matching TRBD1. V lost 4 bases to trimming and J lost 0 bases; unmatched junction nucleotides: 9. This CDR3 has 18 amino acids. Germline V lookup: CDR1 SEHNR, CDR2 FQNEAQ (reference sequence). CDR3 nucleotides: TGTGCCAGCAGCTCTGCCGGGACAGGGGGCTATTTGAACACTGAAGCTTTCTTT. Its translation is CASSSAGTGGYLNTEAFF.

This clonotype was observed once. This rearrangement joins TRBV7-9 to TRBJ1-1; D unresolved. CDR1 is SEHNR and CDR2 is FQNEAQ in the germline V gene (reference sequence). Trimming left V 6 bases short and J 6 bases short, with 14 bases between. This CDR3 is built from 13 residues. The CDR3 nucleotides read TGTGCCAGCAGACCAGTCCTGGTGGCTGAAGCTTTCTTT. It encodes CASRPVLVAEAFF.

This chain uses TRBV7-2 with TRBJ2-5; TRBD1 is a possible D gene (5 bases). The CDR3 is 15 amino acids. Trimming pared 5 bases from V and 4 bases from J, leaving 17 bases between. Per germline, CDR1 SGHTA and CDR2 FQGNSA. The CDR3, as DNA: TGTGCCAGCAGCGCCCGGAGCAGGGTGGGAGAGACCCAGTACTTC. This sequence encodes CASSARSRVGETQYF.

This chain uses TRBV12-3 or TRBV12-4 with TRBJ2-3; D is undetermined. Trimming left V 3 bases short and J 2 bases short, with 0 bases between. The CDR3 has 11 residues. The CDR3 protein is CASSFTDTQYF. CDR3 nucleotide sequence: TGTGCCAGCAGTTTCACAGATACGCAGTATTTT.

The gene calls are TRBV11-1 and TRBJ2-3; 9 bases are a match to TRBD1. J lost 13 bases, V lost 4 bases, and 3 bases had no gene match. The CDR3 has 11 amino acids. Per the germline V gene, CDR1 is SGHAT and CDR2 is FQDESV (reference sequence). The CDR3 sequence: CASSYRDREYF. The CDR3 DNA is TGTGCCAGCAGCTACCGGGACAGGGAGTATTTT.

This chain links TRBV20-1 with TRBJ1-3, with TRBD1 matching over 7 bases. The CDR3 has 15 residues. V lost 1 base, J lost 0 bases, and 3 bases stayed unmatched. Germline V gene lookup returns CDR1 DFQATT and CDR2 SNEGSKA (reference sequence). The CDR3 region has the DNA TGCAGTGCTAGAGGGGAGGGGGCCTCTGGAAACACCATATATTTT. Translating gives CSARGEGASGNTIYF.

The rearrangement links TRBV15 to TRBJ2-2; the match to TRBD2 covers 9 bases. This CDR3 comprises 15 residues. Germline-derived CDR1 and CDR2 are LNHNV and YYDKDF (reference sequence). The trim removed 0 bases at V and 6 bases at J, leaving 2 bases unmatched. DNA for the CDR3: TGTGCCACCAGCAGAGACCGGACTAGCGCCGGGGAGCTGTTTTTT. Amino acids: CATSRDRTSAGELFF.

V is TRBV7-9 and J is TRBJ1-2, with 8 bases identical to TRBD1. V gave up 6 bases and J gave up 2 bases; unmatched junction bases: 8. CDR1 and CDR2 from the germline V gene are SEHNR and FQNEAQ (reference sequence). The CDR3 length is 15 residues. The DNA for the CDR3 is TGTGCCAGCAGTACCCCTGGACAGGGAAACTATGGCTACACCTTC. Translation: CASSTPGQGNYGYTF.

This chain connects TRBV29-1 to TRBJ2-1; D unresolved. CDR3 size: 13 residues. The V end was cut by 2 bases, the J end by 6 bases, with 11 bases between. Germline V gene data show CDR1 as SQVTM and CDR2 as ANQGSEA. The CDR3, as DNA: TGCAGCGTTGAACGCGATACCCCCAATGAGCAGTTCTTC. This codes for CSVERDTPNEQFF.

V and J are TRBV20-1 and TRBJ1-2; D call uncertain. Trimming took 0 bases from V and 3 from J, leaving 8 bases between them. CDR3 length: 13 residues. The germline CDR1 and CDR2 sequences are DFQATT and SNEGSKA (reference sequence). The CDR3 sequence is CSARDQADYGYTF. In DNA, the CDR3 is TGCAGTGCTAGAGATCAGGCGGACTATGGCTACACCTTC.